This TCR beta chain was recovered during a study of T cells in women clearing cervical HPV infection. Study context: Case blood was drawn when the lesion was first found; control blood after infection became undetectable.

Trimming stripped 2 bases from V and 2 bases from J, with 13 bases between. CDR3 length: 15 amino acids. Germline CDR1 WSHSY, CDR2 SAAADI. TCR beta CDR3 amplified by multiplex PCR from about 1200 ng genomic DNA. Only in-frame clones appear in the TCRdb table, and some are missing; sequencing was by immunoSEQ multiplex PCR. In all, the sample yields roughly 37,000 clones. With regard to this clone: The CDR3 end is not reached by the read, which stops 3 residues before it; the germline J gene fills it in.

This TCR was recovered from a woman between 18 and 70 years old with a cervical HPV16 infection that either progressed to CIN3+ or cleared (not recorded which). The chain has TRBV10-2 and TRBJ2-7, with TRBD1 as a possible D gene (6 bases). Sequenced sample: blood buffy coat. This CDR3 is CASSEIGQTPYEQYF. Incomplete CDR3 DNA: TGCGCCAGCAGTGAGATCGGACAGACTCCCTACGAG.